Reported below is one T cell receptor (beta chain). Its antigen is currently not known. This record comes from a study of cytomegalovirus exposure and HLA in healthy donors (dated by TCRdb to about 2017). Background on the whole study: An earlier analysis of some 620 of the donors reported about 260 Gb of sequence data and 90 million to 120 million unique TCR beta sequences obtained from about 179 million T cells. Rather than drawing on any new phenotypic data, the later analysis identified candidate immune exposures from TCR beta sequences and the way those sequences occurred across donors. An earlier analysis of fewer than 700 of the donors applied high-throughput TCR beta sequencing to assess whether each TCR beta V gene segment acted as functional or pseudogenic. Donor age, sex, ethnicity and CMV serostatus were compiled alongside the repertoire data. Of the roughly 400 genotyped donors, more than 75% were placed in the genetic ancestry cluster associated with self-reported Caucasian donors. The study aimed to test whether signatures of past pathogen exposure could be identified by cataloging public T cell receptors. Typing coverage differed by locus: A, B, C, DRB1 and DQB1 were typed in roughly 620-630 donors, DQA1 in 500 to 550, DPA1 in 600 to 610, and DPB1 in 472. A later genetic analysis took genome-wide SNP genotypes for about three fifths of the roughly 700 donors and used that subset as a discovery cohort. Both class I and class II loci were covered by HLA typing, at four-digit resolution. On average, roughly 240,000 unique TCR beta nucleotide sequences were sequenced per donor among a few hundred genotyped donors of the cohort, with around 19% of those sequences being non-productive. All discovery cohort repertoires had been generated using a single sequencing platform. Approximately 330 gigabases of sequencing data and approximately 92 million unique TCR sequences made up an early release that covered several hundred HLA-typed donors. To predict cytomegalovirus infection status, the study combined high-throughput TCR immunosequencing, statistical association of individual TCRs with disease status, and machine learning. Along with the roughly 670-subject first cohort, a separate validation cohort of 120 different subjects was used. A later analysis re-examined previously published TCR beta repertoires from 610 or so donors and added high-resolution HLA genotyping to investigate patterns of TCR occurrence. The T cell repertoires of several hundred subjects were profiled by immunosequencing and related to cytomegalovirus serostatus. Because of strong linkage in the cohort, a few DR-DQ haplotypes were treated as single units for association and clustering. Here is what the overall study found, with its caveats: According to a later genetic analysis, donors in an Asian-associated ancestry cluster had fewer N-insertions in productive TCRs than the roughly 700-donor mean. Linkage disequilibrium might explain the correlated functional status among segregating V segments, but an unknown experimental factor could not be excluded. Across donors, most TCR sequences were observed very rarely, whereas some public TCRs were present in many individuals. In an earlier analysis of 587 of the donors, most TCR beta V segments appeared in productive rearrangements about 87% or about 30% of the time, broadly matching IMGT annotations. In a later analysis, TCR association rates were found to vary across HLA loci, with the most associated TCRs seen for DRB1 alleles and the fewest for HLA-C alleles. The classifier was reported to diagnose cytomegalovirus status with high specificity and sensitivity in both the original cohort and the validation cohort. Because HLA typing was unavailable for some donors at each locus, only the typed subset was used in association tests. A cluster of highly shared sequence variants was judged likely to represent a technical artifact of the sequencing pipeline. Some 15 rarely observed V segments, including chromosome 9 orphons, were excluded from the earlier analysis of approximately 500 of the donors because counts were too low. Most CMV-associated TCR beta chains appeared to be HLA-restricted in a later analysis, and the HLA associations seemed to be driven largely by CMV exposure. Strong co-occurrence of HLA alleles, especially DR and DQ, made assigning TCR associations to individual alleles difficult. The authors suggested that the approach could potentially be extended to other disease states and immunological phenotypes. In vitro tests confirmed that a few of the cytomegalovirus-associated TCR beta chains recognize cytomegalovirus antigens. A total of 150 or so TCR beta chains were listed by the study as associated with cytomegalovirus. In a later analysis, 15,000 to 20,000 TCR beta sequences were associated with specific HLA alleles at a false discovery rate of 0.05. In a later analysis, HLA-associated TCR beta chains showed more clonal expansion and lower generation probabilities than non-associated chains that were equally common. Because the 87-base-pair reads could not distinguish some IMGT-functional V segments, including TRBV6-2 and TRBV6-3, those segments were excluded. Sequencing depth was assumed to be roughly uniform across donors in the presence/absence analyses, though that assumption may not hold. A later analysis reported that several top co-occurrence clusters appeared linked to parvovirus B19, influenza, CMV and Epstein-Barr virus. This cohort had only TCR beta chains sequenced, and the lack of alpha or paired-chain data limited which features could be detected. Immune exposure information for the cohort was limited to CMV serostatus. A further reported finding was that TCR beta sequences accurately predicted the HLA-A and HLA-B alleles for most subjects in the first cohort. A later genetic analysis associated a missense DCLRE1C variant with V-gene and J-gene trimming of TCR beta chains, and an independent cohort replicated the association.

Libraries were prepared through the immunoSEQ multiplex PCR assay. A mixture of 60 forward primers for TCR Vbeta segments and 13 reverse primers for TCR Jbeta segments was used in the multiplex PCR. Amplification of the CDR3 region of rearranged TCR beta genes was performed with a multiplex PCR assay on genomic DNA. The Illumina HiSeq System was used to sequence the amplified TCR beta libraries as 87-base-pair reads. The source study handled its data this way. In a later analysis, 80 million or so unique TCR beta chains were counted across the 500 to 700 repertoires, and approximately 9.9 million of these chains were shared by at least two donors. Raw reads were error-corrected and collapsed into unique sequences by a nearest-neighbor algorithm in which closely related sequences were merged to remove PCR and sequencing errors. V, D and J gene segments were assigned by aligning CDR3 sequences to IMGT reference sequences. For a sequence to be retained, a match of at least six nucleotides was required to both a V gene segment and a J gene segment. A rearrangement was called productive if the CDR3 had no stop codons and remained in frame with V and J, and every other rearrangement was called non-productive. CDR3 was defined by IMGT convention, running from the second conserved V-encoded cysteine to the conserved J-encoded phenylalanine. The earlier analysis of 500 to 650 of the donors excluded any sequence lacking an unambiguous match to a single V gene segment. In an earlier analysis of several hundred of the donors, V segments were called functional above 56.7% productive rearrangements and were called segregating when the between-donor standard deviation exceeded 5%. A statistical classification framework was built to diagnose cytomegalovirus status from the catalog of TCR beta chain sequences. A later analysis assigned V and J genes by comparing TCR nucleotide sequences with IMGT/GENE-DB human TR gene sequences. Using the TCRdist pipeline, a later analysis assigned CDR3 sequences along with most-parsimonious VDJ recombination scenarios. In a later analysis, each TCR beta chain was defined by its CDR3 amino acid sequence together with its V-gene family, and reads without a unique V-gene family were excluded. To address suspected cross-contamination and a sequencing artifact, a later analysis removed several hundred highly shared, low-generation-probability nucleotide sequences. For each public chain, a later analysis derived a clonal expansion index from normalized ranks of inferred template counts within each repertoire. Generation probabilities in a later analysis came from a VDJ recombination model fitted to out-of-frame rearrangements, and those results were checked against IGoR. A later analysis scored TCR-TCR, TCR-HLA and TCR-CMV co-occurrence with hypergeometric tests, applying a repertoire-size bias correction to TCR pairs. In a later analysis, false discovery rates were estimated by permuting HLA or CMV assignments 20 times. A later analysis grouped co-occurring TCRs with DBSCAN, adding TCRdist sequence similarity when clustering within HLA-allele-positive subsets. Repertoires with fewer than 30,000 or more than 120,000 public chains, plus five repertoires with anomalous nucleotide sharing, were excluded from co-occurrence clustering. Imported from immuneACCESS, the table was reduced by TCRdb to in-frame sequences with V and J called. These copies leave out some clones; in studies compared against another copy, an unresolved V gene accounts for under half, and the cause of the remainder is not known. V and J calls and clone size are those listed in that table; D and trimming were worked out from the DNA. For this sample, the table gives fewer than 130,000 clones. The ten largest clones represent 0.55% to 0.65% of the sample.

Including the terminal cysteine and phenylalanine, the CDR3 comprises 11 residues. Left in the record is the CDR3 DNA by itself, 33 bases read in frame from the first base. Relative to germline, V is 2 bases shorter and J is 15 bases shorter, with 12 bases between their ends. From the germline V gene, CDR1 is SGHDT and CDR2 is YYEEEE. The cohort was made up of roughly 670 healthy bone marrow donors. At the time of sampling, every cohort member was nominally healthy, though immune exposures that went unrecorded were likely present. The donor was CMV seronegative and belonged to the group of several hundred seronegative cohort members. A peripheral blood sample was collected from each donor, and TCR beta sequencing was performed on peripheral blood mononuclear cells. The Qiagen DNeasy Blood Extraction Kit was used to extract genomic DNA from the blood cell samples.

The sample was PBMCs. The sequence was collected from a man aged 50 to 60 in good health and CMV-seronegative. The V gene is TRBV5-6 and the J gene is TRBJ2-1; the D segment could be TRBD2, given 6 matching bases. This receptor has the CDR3 CASSFGGFRFF. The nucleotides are TGTGCCAGCAGCTTTGGGGGGTTTCGGTTCTTC.